This section outlines one T cell receptor beta chain sequence together with its context. This record belongs to a study of T cell responses to AZD1222 COVID-19 vaccine. The CDR3 contains 15 residues. Germline V CDR1 and CDR2: MNHEY, SVGEGT. The trim removed 3 bases at V and 6 bases at J, leaving 11 bases unmatched. Using immunoSEQ multiplex PCR, the repertoire was profiled, and TCRdb retains in-frame clones only, with some absent. The data contain some 92,000 clones, approximately 91% of them singletons. The chain recombines TRBV6-2 or TRBV6-3 with TRBJ2-7; TRBD2 matches 7 bases. This TCR came from an adult in good health. Specimen: peripheral blood, collected on day 0 of AZD1222 vaccination. The CDR3 spells CASSYGGGMPLEQYF. CDR3 in DNA: TGTGCCAGCAGTTATGGGGGGGGGATGCCTCTCGAGCAGTACTTC.